The 4 T cell receptor beta chains presented below share a single source sample, sequenced in a study of cytomegalovirus exposure and HLA in healthy donors. 60 Vbeta and 13 Jbeta primers were used in PCR. The table came from immunoSEQ multiplex PCR; TCRdb's copy has only in-frame clones and leaves some out. Found here are approximately 290,000 clones, roughly 80% of them singletons; the top ten hold roughly 0.31%. The sequencing sample was made of PBMCs. The receptors stem from a girl aged 2-10 years in good health and CMV-seronegative.

The chain recombines TRBV28 with TRBJ1-2; D not certain. This CDR3 spans 13 amino acids. Trimming took off 5 bases at V and 7 bases at J, with 14 bases between the two ends. Germline V gene sequence: CDR1 MDHEN, CDR2 SYDVKM. The CDR3 coding sequence is TGTGCCAGCAGTCCCGGGGAAGCTGCTGGCTACACCTTC. Amino acid sequence: CASSPGEAAGYTF.

The chain has TRBV5-6 and TRBJ1-4; 10 nucleotides align to TRBD1. This CDR3 has 18 residues. J lost 8 bases, V lost 0 bases, and 13 bases had no gene match. Germline V gene sequence: CDR1 SGHDT, CDR2 YYEEEE. CDR3 nucleotides: TGTGCCAGCAGCTTGGCCGGTATCTCGGGACAGGGGCGAGAAAAACTGTTTTTT. Its protein is CASSLAGISGQGREKLFF.

In its sample, this clone was seen a few times. This rearrangement joins TRBV2 to TRBJ2-2; 7 bases map to TRBD2. Germline V gene lookup returns CDR1 SNHLY and CDR2 FYNNEI. The CDR3 spans 14 residues. The junction had 10 bases not matched to a gene; V was cut back by 10 bases and J by 5 bases. This CDR3 reads CATQGGEGTGELFF. The CDR3 region has the DNA TGTGCCACCCAGGGAGGGGAAGGGACCGGGGAGCTGTTTTTT.

The chain has TRBV6-6 and TRBJ1-2; no reliable D call. Germline V lookup: CDR1 MNHNY, CDR2 SVGAGI (reference sequence). Trimming removed 3 bases at V and 7 bases at J, with 6 bases between. The length of the CDR3 is 11 residues. The CDR3 bases are TGTGCCAGCAGTTATGGAGCTGGCTACACCTTC. This codes for CASSYGAGYTF.